This TCR beta chain was captured by sequencing in a study of circulating CD8 cells and anti-PD-1 response in melanoma. General study findings and limits: DNEG was most diverse; TIGIT repertoires were least diverse.

There are 15 residues in the CDR3. After removal of 7 bases from V and 3 bases from J, the junction contained 6 bases not matched to a gene. Germline lookup yields CDR1 MDHEN and CDR2 SYDVKM. Using about 15 ng of total RNA, TCR libraries were made with the QIAseq Immune Repertoire TCR panel. TCRdb passed the reads through MiXCR, listing each CDR3 protein once. The sample includes a few hundred distinct CDR3 sequences, more than 10% of them seen just once. Sorting of live CD3+CD8+TCRalphabeta+ cells by PD-1 and/or TIGIT gave four subsets. In its sample, this clonotype ranks as medium-sized. Its antigen remains unidentified.

The source material was CD8+ T cells from PBMCs, sampled at baseline or after one month of anti-PD-1 therapy (not recorded which). The chain combines TRBV28 with TRBJ2-3, with 11 nucleotides matching TRBD1. The TCR was taken from a human donor with melanoma. This CDR3 reads CASTPGTGGTDTQYF. The CDR3 region has the DNA TGTGCCAGCACCCCCGGGACAGGGGGAACAGATACGCAGTATTTT. Complete variable domain (other parts from reference TRBV28 and TRBJ2-3): DVKVTQSSRYLVKRTGEKVFLECVQDMDHENMFWYRQDPGLGLRLIYFSYDVKMKEKGDIPEGYSVSREKKERFSLILESASTNQTSMYLCASTPGTGGTDTQYFGPGTRLTVL.